Below, 25 T cell receptor beta chains from the same sample are listed, as sequenced in a study of T cells in Graves' hyperthyroidism and ophthalmopathy. It was RNA transcripts that yielded the amplified TCR beta CDR3 regions. HTBI primers were employed in a first-round RT-PCR of the TCR CDR3. Via MiXCR, TCRdb re-called the multiplex PCR reads, giving one row per CDR3 protein. This sample yields hundreds of thousands of distinct CDR3 sequences, of which over 35% are seen a single time; approximately 10% belongs to the top ten. Sequenced material: blood. The source of these receptors is a man between 18 and 29 years old with Graves' hyperthyroidism.

The rearrangement joins TRBV11-3 to TRBJ2-7, with a tentative D call TRBD2 (5 bases). Between the trimmed V and J ends, which lost 5 bases and 0 bases, there was a span of 11 bases. The length of the CDR3 is 14 residues. The germline gives CDR1 SGHNT, CDR2 YENEEA. The CDR3 DNA sequence: TGTGCCAGCAGCCGCGGGCGCGCCTCCTACGAGCAGTACTTC. Translating gives CASSRGRASYEQYF.

This clonotype was seen a few times. This chain links TRBV2 with TRBJ2-2, with D perhaps matching TRBD1 or TRBD2 (5 bases each). The CDR3 loop spans 12 amino acids. Trimming stripped 6 bases from V and 7 bases from J, with 9 bases between. The germline CDR1 and CDR2 sequences are SNHLY and FYNNEI. CDR3 nucleotides: TGTGCCAGCAGGGGGGAAGGCGGGGAGCTGTTTTTT. Its protein is CASRGEGGELFF. The variable domain in full, completed from reference TRBV2 and TRBJ2-2, reads EPEVTQTPSHQVTQMGQEVILRCVPISNHLYFYWYRQILGQKVEFLVSFYNNEISEKSEIFDDQFSVERPDGSNFTLKIRSTKLEDSAMYFCASRGEGGELFFGEGSRLTVL.

This clonotype came up many times. The V and J genes are TRBV10-3 and TRBJ1-3; D ambiguous. Deletions cut 5 bases from V and 2 bases from J, with 10 bases between. Germline V gene data show CDR1 as ENHRY and CDR2 as SYGVKD. The CDR3 has 14 residues. The DNA for the CDR3 is TGTGCCATCAGTCCGGGAACCACTGGAAACACCATATATTTT. Protein: CAISPGTTGNTIYF.

The V gene is TRBV2, the J gene TRBJ1-5; D remains ambiguous. V lost 4 bases and J lost 13, with 17 bases in between. The length of the CDR3 is 13 residues. CDR1 SNHLY and CDR2 FYNNEI come from the germline V gene. The CDR3 DNA follows: TGTGCCAGCAGTGTTATGATGCAAGGGTATCAGCATTTT. This gives the protein CASSVMMQGYQHF.

This clonotype showed up just a few times. V usage is TRBV7-2 and J usage is TRBJ2-5; D is uncertain. Looked up from germline, CDR1 is SGHTA and CDR2 is FQGNSA. V was cut by 5 bases and J by 3 bases, with 13 bases left in between. The CDR3 sequence is 14 residues long. CDR3 DNA sequence: TGTGCCAGCAGCCCCGATCCGGGCGAAGAGACCCAGTACTTC. This sequence encodes CASSPDPGEETQYF.

The chain links TRBV14 to TRBJ2-7, with D perhaps matching TRBD1 or TRBD2 (5 bases each). CDR1 and CDR2 (germline): SGHDN, FVKESK. CDR3 length: 16 amino acids. Trimming took off 5 bases at V and 5 bases at J, with 22 bases between the two ends. This chain's CDR3 is CASSATGTGKADEQYF. CDR3 nucleotides: TGTGCCAGCAGCGCTACCGGGACCGGAAAAGCAGACGAGCAGTACTTC.

V gene TRBV7-2 combines with J gene TRBJ2-2; 8 nucleotides match TRBD2. The germline V gene encodes CDR1 SGHTA and CDR2 FQGNSA. The CDR3 has 17 residues. V lost 3 bases, J lost 4 bases, and 10 bases stayed unmatched. The CDR3 sequence is CASSLFSRGGPTGELFF. In DNA, the CDR3 is TGTGCCAGCAGCTTGTTTAGTCGCGGGGGGCCCACCGGGGAGCTGTTTTTT.

In its sample, this clonotype was seen many times. The chain couples TRBV2 to TRBJ2-6; TRBD2 matches 12 bases. The V segment lost 10 bases and the J segment 1 base; nucleotides outside the gene matches: 5. The germline CDR1 and CDR2 sequences are SNHLY and FYNNEI. The CDR3 runs 16 residues. The CDR3 protein is CATQTSGRSGANVLTF. CDR3 in DNA: TGTGCCACCCAGACTAGCGGGAGATCTGGGGCCAACGTCCTGACTTTC.

With regard to this clonotype: A read error may account for a junction end that differs from germline. The chain employs TRBV7-2 and TRBJ2-5, with D maybe TRBD2 (5 bases). Germline-derived CDR1 and CDR2 are SGHTA and FQGNSA. The CDR3 length is 15 residues. In DNA form, the CDR3 reads TGCGCCAGCAGCCGGCCGGGAATGCTCGGGGAGACCCAGTACTTC. Translating it yields CASSRPGMLGETQYF.

The J gene is TRBJ1-6, the V gene TRBV10-3; TRBD1 aligns across 7 bases. Germline V gives CDR1 ENHRY, CDR2 SYGVKD. The CDR3 extends over 16 amino acids. The junction had 10 bases not matched to a gene; V was cut back by 10 bases and J by 1 base. The CDR3 sequence: CASSPSTGSYNSPLHF. CDR3 nucleotides: TGTGCCAGCAGCCCCTCGACAGGGTCCTATAATTCACCCCTCCACTTT.

This clonotype came up many times. The J gene is TRBJ1-2, the V gene TRBV5-1, with no clear D. Trimming took 0 bases from V and 5 from J, leaving 5 bases between them. CDR1 is SGHRS and CDR2 is YFSETQ in the germline V gene. The CDR3 extends over 12 amino acids. The DNA of the CDR3 is TGCGCCAGCAGCTTGGGGGAATATGGCTACACCTTC. Protein product: CASSLGEYGYTF. Full variable domain (remainder filled in from reference TRBV5-1 and TRBJ1-2): KAGVTQTPRYLIKTRGQQVTLSCSPISGHRSVSWYQQTPGQGLQFLFEYFSETQRNKGNFPGRFSGRQFSNSRSEMNVSTLELGDSALYLCASSLGEYGYTFGSGTRLTVV.

The V and J genes are TRBV7-6 and TRBJ1-2; 8 bases fit TRBD1. Germline values: CDR1 SGHVS, CDR2 FNYEAQ. The junction had 11 bases not matched to a gene; V was cut back by 5 bases and J by 6 bases. The CDR3 loop spans 15 amino acids. The CDR3 DNA reads TGTGCCAGCAGCCGTACCGGGACAGGAGGAGATGGCTACACCTTC. It encodes CASSRTGTGGDGYTF. The complete variable domain, with remaining parts taken from reference TRBV7-6 and TRBJ1-2, reads GAGVSQSPRYKVTKRGQDVALRCDPISGHVSLYWYRQALGQGPEFLTYFNYEAQQDKSGLPNDRFSAERPEGSISTLTIQRTEQRDSAMYRCASSRTGTGGDGYTFGSGTRLTVV.

The chain has TRBV19 and TRBJ1-2; 8 bases are shared with TRBD1. The ends lost 7 bases at V and 7 bases at J; junction bases unmatched: 20. The CDR3 runs to 17 residues. CDR1 and CDR2 from the germline V gene are LNHDA and SQIVND (reference sequence). The CDR3: CASIPRQGNMWVSGYTF. The CDR3 region has the DNA TGTGCCAGTATCCCTCGACAGGGGAATATGTGGGTCTCTGGCTACACCTTC.

J is TRBJ1-5 and V is TRBV28; 7 bases match TRBD1. J gave up 5 bases and V 3 bases, and 7 bases lay outside the gene matches. CDR1 and CDR2 (germline): MDHEN, SYDVKM. CDR3 length equals 15 residues. CDR3 residues: CASSFPLTGYQPQHF. DNA for the CDR3: TGTGCCAGCAGTTTTCCCTTGACAGGGTATCAGCCCCAGCATTTT.

In regard to this clonotype: The missing conserved phenylalanine or tryptophan at the end of this CDR3 makes a read error likely. The chain joins TRBV2 to TRBJ1-1, with TRBD1 as a possible D gene (6 bases). The germline gives CDR1 SNHLY, CDR2 FYNNEI. The CDR3 sequence is 14 residues long. Deletions cut 5 bases from V and 0 bases from J, with 10 bases between. The CDR3 region has the DNA TGTGCCAGCAGTATTAGACAGGTGAACACTGAAGCTTTCCTT. This sequence encodes CASSIRQVNTEAFL.

A word on this clonotype: This sequence may be a read error, since a much larger clone differs from it by one base. J is TRBJ2-7 and V is TRBV5-1; D unclear. Germline V lookup: CDR1 SGHRS, CDR2 YFSETQ. The CDR3 length is 13 residues. The CDR3 loop is CARSLEGNYEQYF. The CDR3 DNA sequence: TGCGCCAGAAGCTTGGAAGGGAACTACGAGCAGTACTTC.

A single count supports this clonotype. A much larger clonotype is one base distant, so this may be a read error. The chain recombines TRBV7-2 with TRBJ1-1; D is ambiguous. CDR1 is SGHTA, CDR2 FQGNSA, per germline. The CDR3 has 13 residues. CDR3 loop: CASSRSVNIEAFF. CDR3 in DNA: TGTGCCAGCAGTAGGTCAGTGAACATTGAAGCTTTCTTT.

The chain links TRBV2 to TRBJ1-6; 10 nucleotides align to TRBD1. CDR1 SNHLY and CDR2 FYNNEI come from the germline V gene. The V gene end was trimmed by 5 bases and the J gene end by 10 bases; junction bases not matched to a gene: 8. This CDR3 is 15 amino acids long. CDR3 in DNA: TGTGCCAGCAGTCGGGATCCGGGACAGGGGTCACCCCTCCACTTT. Amino acids: CASSRDPGQGSPLHF.

This clonotype was observed at least ten times. The chain uses TRBV10-3 and TRBJ1-1, with a weak D call TRBD1 (5 bases). Germline V lookup: CDR1 ENHRY, CDR2 SYGVKD. Trimming removed 2 bases at V and 1 base at J, with 8 bases between. The CDR3 consists of 14 residues. CDR3 amino acids: CAISEDRSNTEAFF. In nucleotides, the CDR3 is TGTGCCATCAGTGAGGACAGATCGAACACTGAAGCTTTCTTT.

The chain recombines TRBV6-6 with TRBJ1-4; D call uncertain. The V and J ends lost 7 bases and 0 bases respectively, with 15 bases between them. The CDR3 length is 16 residues. Per germline, CDR1 MNHNY and CDR2 SVGAGI (reference sequence). This chain's CDR3 is CASTGFVIATNEKLFF. The CDR3 bases are TGTGCCAGCACCGGTTTCGTAATTGCAACTAATGAAAAACTGTTTTTT.

This clonotype was seen at least ten times. The chain uses TRBV10-3 and TRBJ2-2; D possibly corresponds to TRBD1 (6 bases). This CDR3 contains 13 residues. Deletions cut 7 bases from V and 4 bases from J, with 10 bases between. The germline V gene encodes CDR1 ENHRY and CDR2 SYGVKD. The CDR3 DNA reads as TGTGCCATCAACAGGGACGGCACCGGGGAGCTGTTTTTT. Amino acids: CAINRDGTGELFF.

This clonotype occurred many times. The chain is built from TRBV29-1 and TRBJ2-5, with a weak D call TRBD1 (5 bases). The CDR3 is 13 residues long. V gave up 1 base and J gave up 5 bases, with 11 bases separating them. Germline CDR1 is SQVTM and CDR2 is ANQGSEA. This CDR3 reads CSVEGQSSETQYF. The DNA of the CDR3 is TGCAGCGTTGAAGGACAGAGCTCTGAGACCCAGTACTTC.

The J gene is TRBJ1-2, the V gene TRBV10-3; weak D call: TRBD1 (6 bases). The CDR3 covers 16 residues. V was clipped by 7 bases and J by 6 bases, with 24 bases between them. The germline V gene encodes CDR1 ENHRY and CDR2 SYGVKD. CDR3 in DNA: TGTGCCATCAACAGGGCTGAGTCAGGGATGTCGGATGGCTACACCTTC. It translates to CAINRAESGMSDGYTF.

This clonotype was recorded once. The chain has TRBV5-4 and TRBJ2-7; no definite D call. CDR3 size: 13 residues. Germline V gene lookup returns CDR1 SGHNT and CDR2 YYREEE (reference sequence). V was pared by 4 bases and J by 3 bases, with 11 bases between. This chain's CDR3 is CASSQEPRYEQYF. The CDR3, as DNA: TGTGCCAGCAGCCAAGAACCCCGCTACGAGCAGTACTTC.

The chain joins TRBV5-5 to TRBJ2-2, with 13 bases identical to TRBD2. Germline-derived CDR1 and CDR2 are SGHKS and YYEKEE (reference sequence). CDR3 size: 17 residues. The J segment lost 5 bases and the V segment lost 5 bases, leaving 9 bases of the junction unmatched. CDR3 bases: TGTGCCAGCAGTCTCGGACTAGCGGGAGTCGGAACCGGGGAGCTGTTTTTT. Translated: CASSLGLAGVGTGELFF.